These T cell receptor beta chains were read from a single sample in a study of blood T cell repertoires in COVID-19. Profiled with immunoSEQ multiplex PCR; TCRdb holds only in-frame clones, not every one. The table lists 250,000 or so clones, around nine tenths of them singletons, with approximately 9.7% in the top ten. The sequencing input was peripheral blood. These receptors all come from a man in his forties with active or convalescent COVID-19. Both conserved end residues are part of each CDR3. Each record gives: CDR3 length, D gene, V gene, J gene, clone size, CDR3 DNA, CDR3 protein. The D gene is left open where the match is weak. Size tells how often a clone was seen (once, few, many) or the class of an expanded clone, and some rows leave it out.

len: 15
d_gene: .
v_gene: TRBV5-1
j_gene: TRBJ2-1
abundance: .
CDR3nt: TGCGCCAGCAGCTATACAGGGCTGGGGTACAATGAGCAGTTCTTC
CDR3aa: CASSYTGLGYNEQFF

len: 15
d_gene: .
v_gene: TRBV7-6
j_gene: TRBJ2-7
abundance: .
CDR3nt: TGTGCCAGCAGCGGATCACAGGGGGGGACCTACGAGCAGTACTTC
CDR3aa: CASSGSQGGTYEQYF

len: 14
d_gene: .
v_gene: TRBV9
j_gene: TRBJ2-2
abundance: .
CDR3nt: TGTGCCAGCAGCGCTGGAGTAGAAACCGGGGAGCTGTTTTTT
CDR3aa: CASSAGVETGELFF

len: 16
d_gene: TRBD1
v_gene: TRBV5-1
j_gene: TRBJ1-5
abundance: .
CDR3nt: TGCGCCAGCAGCTTGGAGGGGACAGGGGTGGGGGAGCCCCAGCATTTT
CDR3aa: CASSLEGTGVGEPQHF

len: 15
d_gene: .
v_gene: TRBV24-1
j_gene: TRBJ2-3
abundance: .
CDR3nt: TGTGCCACCAGTGACGGTTTGGGCTCCACAGATACGCAGTATTTT
CDR3aa: CATSDGLGSTDTQYF

len: 17
d_gene: TRBD1
v_gene: TRBV3-1/TRBV3-2
j_gene: TRBJ1-3
abundance: .
CDR3nt: TGTGCCAGCAGCCAAGATAGGAGAGGACAGGGGAGAAACACCATATATTTT
CDR3aa: CASSQDRRGQGRNTIYF

len: 18
d_gene: .
v_gene: TRBV24-1
j_gene: TRBJ1-5
abundance: once
CDR3nt: TGTGCCACCAGTGATCGGGGTGTTGGCCCCTATAGCAATCAGCCCCAGCATTTT
CDR3aa: CATSDRGVGPYSNQPQHF

len: 13
d_gene: .
v_gene: TRBV6-5
j_gene: TRBJ1-1
abundance: once
CDR3nt: TGTGCCAGCAGTCGCCTGGAGGGGACTGAAGCTTTCTTT
CDR3aa: CASSRLEGTEAFF

len: 16
d_gene: TRBD1
v_gene: TRBV3-1/TRBV3-2
j_gene: TRBJ2-7
abundance: .
CDR3nt: TGTGCCAGCAGCCAAGGAACAGGGGTGAAGGGCTACGAGCAGTACTTC
CDR3aa: CASSQGTGVKGYEQYF

len: 14
d_gene: TRBD1
v_gene: TRBV5-1
j_gene: TRBJ1-5
abundance: .
CDR3nt: TGCGCCAGCAGCGGGGGACAGCCAGATCAGCCCCAGCATTTT
CDR3aa: CASSGGQPDQPQHF

len: 15
d_gene: .
v_gene: TRBV18
j_gene: TRBJ1-6
abundance: .
CDR3nt: TGTGCCAGCACTGCAGGGCCACACCTTAATTCACCCCTCCACTTT
CDR3aa: CASTAGPHLNSPLHF

len: 14
d_gene: .
v_gene: TRBV7-2
j_gene: TRBJ2-3
abundance: .
CDR3nt: TGTGCCAGCAGCCGGGACACCGGCACAGATACGCAGTATTTT
CDR3aa: CASSRDTGTDTQYF

len: 14
d_gene: .
v_gene: TRBV28
j_gene: TRBJ2-7
abundance: .
CDR3nt: TGTGCCAGCAGGTCCACGGGGGTGGCCTACGAGCAGTACTTC
CDR3aa: CASRSTGVAYEQYF

len: 14
d_gene: .
v_gene: TRBV5-1
j_gene: TRBJ2-3
abundance: .
CDR3nt: TGCGCCAGCAGCTTGGATCCGGGTTCAGATACGCAGTATTTT
CDR3aa: CASSLDPGSDTQYF

len: 14
d_gene: .
v_gene: TRBV11-2
j_gene: TRBJ2-3
abundance: .
CDR3nt: TGTGCCAGCAGCCCGGGGGGCGTGATAGATACGCAGTATTTT
CDR3aa: CASSPGGVIDTQYF

len: 15
d_gene: TRBD1
v_gene: TRBV18
j_gene: TRBJ2-3
abundance: .
CDR3nt: TGTGCCAGCTCATCGCCGGGACAGATCACAGATACGCAGTATTTT
CDR3aa: CASSSPGQITDTQYF

len: 13
d_gene: .
v_gene: TRBV6-5
j_gene: TRBJ1-5
abundance: .
CDR3nt: TGTGCCAGCAGGCACAGGTTAAATCAGCCCCAGCATTTT
CDR3aa: CASRHRLNQPQHF

len: 11
d_gene: .
v_gene: TRBV6-2/TRBV6-3
j_gene: TRBJ2-5
abundance: .
CDR3nt: TGTGCCAGCAGTTTGAGAGAGACCCAGTACTTC
CDR3aa: CASSLRETQYF

len: 14
d_gene: .
v_gene: TRBV24-1
j_gene: TRBJ1-5
abundance: few
CDR3nt: TGTGCCACCAGTGATGAACATAGCAATCAGCCCCAGCATTTT
CDR3aa: CATSDEHSNQPQHF

len: 16
d_gene: .
v_gene: TRBV21-1
j_gene: TRBJ2-7
abundance: .
CDR3nt: TGTGCCAGCAGCGCCTCAGGCCGGGACAGGCTCCACGAGCAGTACTTC
CDR3aa: CASSASGRDRLHEQYF

len: 20
d_gene: .
v_gene: TRBV7-3
j_gene: TRBJ2-6
abundance: .
CDR3nt: TGTGCCAGCAGCTCCAAAGCCGATCCACACGACAGGTCTGGGGCCAACGTCCTGACTTTC
CDR3aa: CASSSKADPHDRSGANVLTF

len: 14
d_gene: .
v_gene: TRBV6-1
j_gene: TRBJ1-5
abundance: few
CDR3nt: TGTGCCAGCAGCCTCAAAGGGAGGGATCAGCCCCAGCATTTT
CDR3aa: CASSLKGRDQPQHF

len: 17
d_gene: TRBD2
v_gene: TRBV7-9
j_gene: TRBJ2-1
abundance: .
CDR3nt: TGTGCCAGCAGCCCTCCCGTGGGACTAGCGGGAGTCTGGGAGCAGTTCTTC
CDR3aa: CASSPPVGLAGVWEQFF

len: 13
d_gene: .
v_gene: TRBV5-6
j_gene: TRBJ1-1
abundance: .
CDR3nt: TGTGCCAGCAACCGGGGTGGGGAACCTGGGGCTTTCTTT
CDR3aa: CASNRGGEPGAFF

len: 16
d_gene: .
v_gene: TRBV3-1/TRBV3-2
j_gene: TRBJ1-3
abundance: .
CDR3nt: TGTGCCAGCAGCCAAGGGGCGGGGAGGTTCGGAAACACCATATATTTT
CDR3aa: CASSQGAGRFGNTIYF

len: 16
d_gene: .
v_gene: TRBV2
j_gene: TRBJ2-3
abundance: .
CDR3nt: TGTGCCAGCAGCGTTCATCGGGGCAGGGGAACAGATACGCAGTATTTT
CDR3aa: CASSVHRGRGTDTQYF

len: 15
d_gene: .
v_gene: TRBV5-6
j_gene: TRBJ2-1
abundance: .
CDR3nt: TGTGCCAGCACCATCCGGGGGACTGCCTACAATGAGCAGTTCTTC
CDR3aa: CASTIRGTAYNEQFF

len: 16
d_gene: TRBD1
v_gene: TRBV5-6
j_gene: TRBJ1-5
abundance: .
CDR3nt: TGTGCCAGCAGCCTAGGGACAGCTTATAGCAATCAGCCCCAGCATTTT
CDR3aa: CASSLGTAYSNQPQHF

len: 19
d_gene: TRBD1
v_gene: TRBV30
j_gene: TRBJ1-6
abundance: once
CDR3nt: TGTGCCTGGAGTGTACGTTCGTGGTACATAGGGACAGAGAATTCACCCCTCCACTTT
CDR3aa: CAWSVRSWYIGTENSPLHF

len: 13
d_gene: .
v_gene: TRBV3-1/TRBV3-2
j_gene: TRBJ2-3
abundance: .
CDR3nt: TGTGCCAGCAGCCAAGCAGGCACAGATACGCAGTATTTT
CDR3aa: CASSQAGTDTQYF

len: 15
d_gene: .
v_gene: TRBV5-1
j_gene: TRBJ2-3
abundance: .
CDR3nt: TGCGCCAGCAGCCCTCGACAGACACTCACAGATACGCAGTATTTT
CDR3aa: CASSPRQTLTDTQYF

len: 15
d_gene: TRBD2
v_gene: TRBV28
j_gene: TRBJ2-7
abundance: .
CDR3nt: TGTGCCAGCAGTTTATATACTAGCGGCACCTACGAGCAGTACTTC
CDR3aa: CASSLYTSGTYEQYF

len: 13
d_gene: TRBD1
v_gene: TRBV5-5
j_gene: TRBJ1-2
abundance: .
CDR3nt: TGTGCCAGCAGCCCACAGGGGAACTATGGCTACACCTTC
CDR3aa: CASSPQGNYGYTF

len: 14
d_gene: .
v_gene: TRBV7-9
j_gene: TRBJ2-7
abundance: .
CDR3nt: TGTGCCAGCAGCTTATATCCGGCTAGCTACGAGCAGTACTTC
CDR3aa: CASSLYPASYEQYF

len: 13
d_gene: .
v_gene: TRBV2
j_gene: TRBJ2-7
abundance: .
CDR3nt: TGTGCCAGCAGTGACAGCGGCGAGTACGAGCAGTACTTC
CDR3aa: CASSDSGEYEQYF

len: 16
d_gene: TRBD1
v_gene: TRBV14
j_gene: TRBJ2-3
abundance: .
CDR3nt: TGTGCCAGCAGCCAACGACCGGGACAGGGCACAGATACGCAGTATTTT
CDR3aa: CASSQRPGQGTDTQYF

len: 17
d_gene: TRBD1
v_gene: TRBV4-1
j_gene: TRBJ2-1
abundance: .
CDR3nt: TGCGCCAGCAGCCACGCTGACAGGGCGGACCTAAACAATGAGCAGTTCTTC
CDR3aa: CASSHADRADLNNEQFF

len: 14
d_gene: .
v_gene: TRBV28
j_gene: TRBJ1-2
abundance: .
CDR3nt: TGTGCCAGCAGTTTGGGTCAGGGGACGGATGGCTACACCTTC
CDR3aa: CASSLGQGTDGYTF

len: 15
d_gene: .
v_gene: TRBV13
j_gene: TRBJ1-1
abundance: few
CDR3nt: TGTGCCAGCAGCATCAGGGTAGGGGCGAACACTGAAGCTTTCTTT
CDR3aa: CASSIRVGANTEAFF

len: 13
d_gene: .
v_gene: TRBV19
j_gene: TRBJ2-1
abundance: .
CDR3nt: TGTGCCAGTAGTAAGGGGCCCTACAATGAGCAGTTCTTC
CDR3aa: CASSKGPYNEQFF

len: 14
d_gene: .
v_gene: TRBV6-1
j_gene: TRBJ2-2
abundance: few
CDR3nt: TGTGCCAGCAGTGATCGGGGAGTCACCGGGGAGCTGTTTTTT
CDR3aa: CASSDRGVTGELFF

len: 16
d_gene: TRBD1
v_gene: TRBV27
j_gene: TRBJ1-4
abundance: .
CDR3nt: TGTGCCAGCAGCCCCTACCCGGGACAGGGAGGTGAAAAACTGTTTTTT
CDR3aa: CASSPYPGQGGEKLFF

len: 16
d_gene: .
v_gene: TRBV30
j_gene: TRBJ1-2
abundance: .
CDR3nt: TGTGCCTGGAGTGTACCCGCCTCGGGGAATAACTATGGCTACACCTTC
CDR3aa: CAWSVPASGNNYGYTF

len: 14
d_gene: .
v_gene: TRBV5-1
j_gene: TRBJ2-3
abundance: .
CDR3nt: TGCGCCAGCAGCTTCGGGGACATCACAGATACGCAGTATTTT
CDR3aa: CASSFGDITDTQYF

len: 12
d_gene: .
v_gene: TRBV9
j_gene: TRBJ1-6
abundance: .
CDR3nt: TGTGCCAGCAGCGTCTTAAATTCACCCCTCCACTTT
CDR3aa: CASSVLNSPLHF

len: 15
d_gene: .
v_gene: TRBV4-1
j_gene: TRBJ2-7
abundance: .
CDR3nt: TGCGCCAGCAGCCCCCGATCAGGCAGGGCCTACGAGCAGTACTTC
CDR3aa: CASSPRSGRAYEQYF

len: 16
d_gene: TRBD1
v_gene: TRBV5-1
j_gene: TRBJ1-6
abundance: .
CDR3nt: TGCGCCAGCAGCGCAGGGACAGCCCTTTCGAATTCACCCCTCCACTTT
CDR3aa: CASSAGTALSNSPLHF

len: 15
d_gene: TRBD1
v_gene: TRBV19
j_gene: TRBJ1-6
abundance: .
CDR3nt: TGTGCCAGTAGTTCCACAGGGGCCTATAATTCACCCCTCCACTTT
CDR3aa: CASSSTGAYNSPLHF

len: 13
d_gene: .
v_gene: TRBV7-3
j_gene: TRBJ1-3
abundance: once
CDR3nt: TGTGCCAGCAGCCCCGGACACGGTGACACCATATATTTT
CDR3aa: CASSPGHGDTIYF

len: 15
d_gene: TRBD1
v_gene: TRBV4-1
j_gene: TRBJ1-5
abundance: .
CDR3nt: TGCGCCAGCAGCCAGGACAGGGCGAGCAATCAGCCCCAGCATTTT
CDR3aa: CASSQDRASNQPQHF

len: 14
d_gene: .
v_gene: TRBV6-5
j_gene: TRBJ2-7
abundance: .
CDR3nt: TGTGCCAGCAGTCCTGCGGAGGAAAGCTACGAGCAGTACTTC
CDR3aa: CASSPAEESYEQYF

len: 14
d_gene: TRBD1
v_gene: TRBV6-5
j_gene: TRBJ2-1
abundance: .
CDR3nt: TGTGCCAGTACCCGGGGGGGACAGGGGAATGAGCAGTTCTTC
CDR3aa: CASTRGGQGNEQFF

len: 18
d_gene: .
v_gene: TRBV12-2
j_gene: TRBJ1-1
abundance: .
CDR3nt: TGTGCAAGTCGCTTAGTAGAGAGTCGGGGGGTGGTGGACACTGAAGCTTTCTTT
CDR3aa: CASRLVESRGVVDTEAFF

len: 15
d_gene: TRBD1
v_gene: TRBV7-9
j_gene: TRBJ1-3
abundance: .
CDR3nt: TGTGCCAGCAGCTTGGGACAGGGGGTTGGAAACACCATATATTTT
CDR3aa: CASSLGQGVGNTIYF

len: 14
d_gene: .
v_gene: TRBV7-9
j_gene: TRBJ2-7
abundance: .
CDR3nt: TGTGCCAGCAGCTTTCTGGCCGGAGGTTACGAGCAGTACTTC
CDR3aa: CASSFLAGGYEQYF

len: 19
d_gene: TRBD2
v_gene: TRBV18
j_gene: TRBJ2-7
abundance: .
CDR3nt: TGTGCCAGCTCACCCCAGGGACTAGCGGGAGGCCCGAGCTCCTACGAGCAGTACTTC
CDR3aa: CASSPQGLAGGPSSYEQYF

len: 17
d_gene: .
v_gene: TRBV6-6
j_gene: TRBJ2-4
abundance: once
CDR3nt: TGTGCCAGCAGTCGTATTGCCCGTCGGGATCCCAAAAACATTCAGTACTTC
CDR3aa: CASSRIARRDPKNIQYF

len: 12
d_gene: .
v_gene: TRBV5-1
j_gene: TRBJ1-4
abundance: .
CDR3nt: TGCGCCAGCAAGGGGCCTAATGAAAAACTGTTTTTT
CDR3aa: CASKGPNEKLFF